This T cell receptor (beta chain) was identified in a study of CD8+ T cells in alopecia areata. At the level of the study: Tofacitinib administration to treated patients was oral, at 5 to 10 mg twice daily.

Findings and limits, study-wide: Scalp sequencing captures resident alphabeta T cells of normal skin too. The study found higher clonality in lesional than normal scalp, especially in alopecia totalis/universalis.

The treatment here: oral pan-JAK inhibitor, 5-10 mg twice daily. As for this clone: Its antigen is unknown.

Reverse transcribed after extraction, RNA yielded cDNA as the sequencing template. This table comes from immunoSEQ multiplex PCR, and its TCRdb copy is limited to in-frame clones, with some not included. This table has 95,000 to 110,000 clones, 84% appearing once. The material sequenced was CD8+ T cells sorted from blood, taken at week 24, from a patient treated with tofacitinib. The sequence derives from a human donor with alopecia areata.

The CDR3 nucleotides are TGCACCAGCAGCCTAGGCGGGGCCCAAGAGACCCAGTACTTC. It codes for CTSSLGGAQETQYF. The chain links TRBV1 to TRBJ2-5; the tabulated D call, TRBD2, remains unverified against the DNA. TRBV1 is given as a pseudogene. This CDR3 region has 14 residues.